The T cell receptor (beta chain) described here comes from a study of blood T cell repertoires in COVID-19. Study as a whole: COVID-19 samples, acute and convalescent, were from the United States, Italy and Spain. Sample material is recorded as cDNA or gDNA derived from T cells, B-cell-depleted T cells, or PBMCs.

As processed by the authors: Researchers report that nucleated cell counts were estimated from reference gene primer amplification. The table came from immunoSEQ multiplex PCR; TCRdb's copy has only in-frame clones and leaves some out. D and trimming come from the DNA, and the V and J calls and clone size come from that table. This sample has roughly 300,000 clones, with approximately 85% found just once. Germline CDR1 LGHNA, CDR2 YSLEER. V lost 0 bases and J lost 3, with 14 bases in between. The CDR3 loop spans 16 amino acids. What was sequenced was peripheral blood. The chain combines TRBV4-3 with TRBJ1-1; a possible D gene is TRBD1 (6 bases). The TCR originated in a woman aged 45-65 years with acute or convalescent COVID-19. CDR3 amino acids: CASSQDLFGGYTEAFF. The CDR3 bases are TGCGCCAGCAGCCAAGATCTGTTTGGGGGCTACACTGAAGCTTTCTTT.